This is a list of T cell receptor beta chains from one sample in a study of blood T cell repertoires in COVID-19. TCRdb's copy holds only in-frame clones and misses some; the assay was immunoSEQ multiplex PCR. The sample holds about 120,000 clones, about 90% seen once. The source material was peripheral blood. Every receptor here comes from a man aged 65 to 79 who had recovered from COVID-19. Each CDR3 is given with its conserved first and last residue. Each record gives: J gene, D gene, V gene, clone size, CDR3 DNA, CDR3 protein. D genes are given only for firm matches. For some rows the clone size is stated as once, few or many, or as a class when expanded; others skip it.

J: TRBJ2-7
D: NA
V: TRBV28
size: NA
DNA: TGTGCCAGCAGTTTAGGGGGCTTCTCCTACGAGCAGTACTTC
CDR3: CASSLGGFSYEQYF

J: TRBJ1-4
D: TRBD1
V: TRBV5-1
size: NA
DNA: TGCGCCAGCAGCCAGGGACAGGGGGGGACTAATGAAAAACTGTTTTTT
CDR3: CASSQGQGGTNEKLFF

J: TRBJ1-5
D: NA
V: TRBV6-6
size: few
DNA: TGTGCCAGCAAAGACGGGAATCAGCCCCAGCATTTT
CDR3: CASKDGNQPQHF

J: TRBJ2-7
D: TRBD2
V: TRBV10-1
size: few
DNA: TGCGCCAGCAGTGAGTCAACTAGCGTAAAACCCTCCTACGAGCAGTACTTC
CDR3: CASSESTSVKPSYEQYF

J: TRBJ1-3
D: NA
V: TRBV4-1
size: NA
DNA: TGCGCCAGCAGCCCCTCTGGGGTCAGGGGCTCTGGAAACACCATATATTTT
CDR3: CASSPSGVRGSGNTIYF

J: TRBJ2-3
D: NA
V: TRBV4-2
size: NA
DNA: TGTGCCAGCAGCCAAGGTGCCACAGGGACAGATACGCAGTATTTT
CDR3: CASSQGATGTDTQYF

J: TRBJ2-5
D: TRBD1
V: TRBV24-1
size: NA
DNA: TGTGCCACCAGTGATCCTCGGACAGGGGGCGCAGAGACCCAGTACTTC
CDR3: CATSDPRTGGAETQYF

J: TRBJ2-5
D: TRBD1
V: TRBV11-2
size: NA
DNA: TGTGCCAGCAGCCCCCCAGGGGGAGAGACCCAGTACTTC
CDR3: CASSPPGGETQYF

J: TRBJ2-5
D: TRBD2
V: TRBV11-2
size: NA
DNA: TGTGCCAGCAGCCCAGGGGCTAGCGGGGGTGAGACCCAGTACTTC
CDR3: CASSPGASGGETQYF

J: TRBJ1-2
D: NA
V: TRBV6-1
size: NA
DNA: TGTGCCAGCAGTGAGGGGGCGGGCTATGGCTACACCTTC
CDR3: CASSEGAGYGYTF

J: TRBJ1-5
D: TRBD1
V: TRBV3-1/TRBV3-2
size: NA
DNA: TGTGCCAGCAGCCAATCGACAGGGGCCCTTCAGCCCCAGCATTTT
CDR3: CASSQSTGALQPQHF

J: TRBJ2-7
D: NA
V: TRBV11-3
size: once
DNA: TGTGCCAGCAGCTTAGGCCAGGGCCTCACCTACGAGCAGTACTTC
CDR3: CASSLGQGLTYEQYF

J: TRBJ1-5
D: TRBD1
V: TRBV12-3/TRBV12-4
size: NA
DNA: TGTGCCAGCAGTTTCGACAGGGCTCAGCCCCAGCATTTT
CDR3: CASSFDRAQPQHF

J: TRBJ2-2
D: NA
V: TRBV15
size: NA
DNA: TGTGCCACCACCTATGGGGGGGCCACCGGGGAGCTGTTTTTT
CDR3: CATTYGGATGELFF

J: TRBJ2-2
D: NA
V: TRBV7-3
size: NA
DNA: TGTGCCAGCTCGGGTCCGGGGTTTTCCGGGGAGCTGTTTTTT
CDR3: CASSGPGFSGELFF

J: TRBJ2-1
D: NA
V: TRBV5-1
size: NA
DNA: TGCGCCAGCAGCTTCCAGGGAATGGATGAGCAGTTCTTC
CDR3: CASSFQGMDEQFF

J: TRBJ2-1
D: NA
V: TRBV6-5
size: NA
DNA: TGTGCCAGCAGCCGACAGCCCGGCTCCTACAATGAGCAGTTCTTC
CDR3: CASSRQPGSYNEQFF

J: TRBJ1-5
D: NA
V: TRBV24-1
size: NA
DNA: TGTGCCACGACATCCCCCCACAATCAGCCCCAGCATTTT
CDR3: CATTSPHNQPQHF

J: TRBJ2-7
D: NA
V: TRBV19
size: NA
DNA: TGTGCCAGTAGTATAGCGGGCAGGGCCTACGAGCAGTACTTC
CDR3: CASSIAGRAYEQYF

J: TRBJ1-4
D: TRBD1
V: TRBV7-8
size: NA
DNA: TGTGCCAGCAGCTTAGAGGCCAGGGGGAGCGAAAAACTGTTTTTT
CDR3: CASSLEARGSEKLFF

J: TRBJ2-4
D: NA
V: TRBV5-1
size: NA
DNA: TGCGCCAGCAGCTTGGAAGGGGGAGGGCTAAACATTCAGTACTTC
CDR3: CASSLEGGGLNIQYF

J: TRBJ2-5
D: NA
V: TRBV12-3/TRBV12-4
size: NA
DNA: TGTGCCAGCAGTTCTGTGAACATCGCGTACTTC
CDR3: CASSSVNIAYF

J: TRBJ2-3
D: TRBD2
V: TRBV5-1
size: once
DNA: TGCGCCAGCAGCTTGGATGGGGGGGAAGATACGCAGTATTTT
CDR3: CASSLDGGEDTQYF

J: TRBJ1-2
D: NA
V: TRBV7-9
size: NA
DNA: TGTGCCAGCAGCATTCGCCGGGGGGGAAATGGCTACACCTTC
CDR3: CASSIRRGGNGYTF

J: TRBJ1-1
D: TRBD1
V: TRBV19
size: NA
DNA: TGTGCCAGTAGGGGGGACAGGGGTAACGCTGAAGCTTTCTTT
CDR3: CASRGDRGNAEAFF

J: TRBJ2-5
D: TRBD1
V: TRBV23-1
size: NA
DNA: TGCGCCAGCGCATCAGGACAGGGGGTTGCGGAGACCCAGTACTTC
CDR3: CASASGQGVAETQYF

J: TRBJ1-1
D: NA
V: TRBV29-1
size: NA
DNA: TGCAGCGCATCGACAGGGAACACTGAAGCTTTCTTT
CDR3: CSASTGNTEAFF

J: TRBJ1-5
D: NA
V: TRBV24-1
size: NA
DNA: TGTGCCACCAGTGACACCCCGAGCGAGGCCCAGCATTTT
CDR3: CATSDTPSEAQHF

J: TRBJ2-1
D: NA
V: TRBV7-2
size: NA
DNA: TGTGCCAGCAGCTTAAAACCCCCGTGGTCGGACAATGAGCAGTTCTTC
CDR3: CASSLKPPWSDNEQFF